This T cell receptor (beta chain) was documented in a study of brain T cells in children with intractable seizures. Here immunoSEQ multiplex PCR was the method, and the copy in TCRdb shows in-frame clones only, minus some. The sample yields approximately 330,000 clones, about 93% seen once. Described time point: blood from clinic visit 5 months post-surgery; TSC patient then seizure free. Only cases whose brain tissue showed the highest T cell transcript signatures were sequenced. Pre-surgery treatment included at least one anti-epileptic drug. The germline V gene has CDR1 KGHDR and CDR2 SFDVKD. The length of the CDR3 is 13 residues. Trimming pared 0 bases from V and 5 bases from J, leaving 4 bases between.

The clonotype comes from a boy under three years old with tuberous sclerosis and intractable seizures. The sample in question was peripheral blood, obtained approximately 5 months after surgery. The J gene is TRBJ2-1, the V gene TRBV24-1; D is unclear. CDR3 protein: CATSDLTDNEQFF. The CDR3 coding sequence is TGTGCCACCAGTGATTTGACGGACAATGAGCAGTTCTTC.